Presented here are 10 T cell receptor beta chains from one specimen sequenced in a study of T cells in Graves' hyperthyroidism and ophthalmopathy (dated by TCRdb to the late 2010s). The library was produced with multiplex PCR. The sequencer listed for this sample is Illumina HiSeq 2000. TCR beta CDR3 regions were amplified from RNA transcripts. The TCR CDR3 was subjected to a first round of RT-PCR using the HTBI primer set and the Qiagen OneStep RT-PCR kit. Through fastp at Q25 and MiXCR, TCRdb rebuilt clones from the public reads, retaining in-frame beta chains. Every CDR3 protein is listed once, alongside the most common genes and DNA of its rows. In this sample the table shows hundreds of thousands of distinct CDR3 sequences, around 15% of which occur a single time. The top ten hold around 14% of the sample. Sample: blood. The receptor set was obtained from a woman between 40 and 50 years old with Graves' hyperthyroidism.

The chain has TRBV4-2 and TRBJ2-1; D tentatively reads TRBD1 or TRBD2 (7 bases each). The V gene's germline CDR1 is LGHNA and CDR2 YNFKEQ. Between the trimmed V and J ends, which lost 4 bases and 9 bases, there was a span of 16 bases. This CDR3 has 14 residues. CDR3 amino acids: CASSRLSGGGEQFF. CDR3 nucleotide sequence: TGTGCCAGCAGCCGATTGTCAGGGGGGGGTGAGCAGTTCTTC.

In its sample, this clonotype was seen many times. The rearrangement joins TRBV2 to TRBJ2-2; possibly TRBD1 for D (6 bases). CDR1 and CDR2 (germline): SNHLY, FYNNEI. Trimming took 4 bases from V and 1 from J, leaving 10 bases between them. The CDR3 is made up of 15 amino acids. CDR3 region: CASSGWGQNTGELFF. In DNA, the CDR3 is TGTGCCAGCAGTGGTTGGGGACAGAACACCGGGGAGCTGTTTTTT. Looking up the rest from reference TRBV2 and TRBJ2-2 gives the full variable domain: EPEVTQTPSHQVTQMGQEVILRCVPISNHLYFYWYRQILGQKVEFLVSFYNNEISEKSEIFDDQFSVERPDGSNFTLKIRSTKLEDSAMYFCASSGWGQNTGELFFGEGSRLTVL.

This clonotype was observed a few times. This chain connects TRBV7-9 to TRBJ2-6; D is undetermined. CDR1 SEHNR and CDR2 FQNEAQ come from the germline V gene (reference sequence). The germline V and J ends were trimmed by 7 bases and 5 bases, with 12 bases remaining between them. CDR3 size: 14 residues. Here the CDR3 DNA reads TGTGCCAGCACGTCCGGAGACAGGGCCAACGTCCTGACTTTC. This sequence encodes CASTSGDRANVLTF. Full variable domain (remainder filled in from reference TRBV7-9 and TRBJ2-6): DTGVSQNPRHKITKRGQNVTFRCDPISEHNRLYWYRQTLGQGPEFLTYFQNEAQLEKSRLLSDRFSAERPKGSFSTLEIQRTEQGDSAMYLCASTSGDRANVLTFGAGSRLTVL.

The chain uses TRBV30 and TRBJ2-1, with 8 bases matching TRBD2. Unmatched junction bases numbered 18, after V lost 1 base and J lost 7 bases. Germline V gene lookup returns CDR1 GTSNPN and CDR2 SVGIG (reference sequence). This CDR3 spans 18 amino acids. This CDR3 reads CAWSGGFSGKARENEQFF. CDR3 sequence (DNA): TGTGCCTGGAGTGGGGGGTTTAGCGGGAAGGCCCGGGAGAATGAGCAGTTCTTC.

This chain joins TRBV12-5 and TRBJ2-2; unclear D gene. CDR3 length equals 14 residues. The V end lost 0 bases, the J end lost 5 bases, and 7 bases lay between the germline ends. Germline values: CDR1 LGHNT, CDR2 FRNRAP. The CDR3 DNA reads TGTGCTAGTGGTTTGGTAGGGAAAACCGGGGAGCTGTTTTTT. Translated, it gives CASGLVGKTGELFF.

Worth noting for this clonotype: Being one base from a much bigger clone, this may be a read error. The rearrangement joins TRBV18 to TRBJ2-1, with D possibly matching TRBD1 (6 bases). The length of the CDR3 is 15 residues. CDR1 is KGHSH, CDR2 LQKENI, per germline. CDR3 nucleotide sequence: TGTGCCATCTCACCCGCAGGGGACCCCTACAATGAGCAGTTCTTC. Protein product: CAISPAGDPYNEQFF. Based on the CDR3 plus reference TRBV18 and TRBJ2-1, the full variable domain is NAGVMQNPRHLVRRRGQEARLRCSPMKGHSHVYWYRQLPEEGLKFMVYLQKENIIDESGMPKERFSAEFPKEGPSILRIQQVVRGDSAAYFCAISPAGDPYNEQFFGPGTRLTVL.

This clonotype was observed a few times. The V and J genes are TRBV27 and TRBJ2-2; D unresolved. Germline CDR1 is MNHEY and CDR2 is SMNVEV (reference sequence). The CDR3 length is 14 residues. Trimming left V 3 bases short and J 3 bases short, with 8 bases between. The CDR3 nucleotides are TGTGCCAGCAGTTTTGGGGAACACACCGGGGAGCTGTTTTTT. It specifies CASSFGEHTGELFF.

This clonotype was detected ten times or more. The chain uses TRBV28 and TRBJ2-1; perhaps D is TRBD1 or TRBD2 (6 bases each). The CDR3 has 15 residues. Trimming shortened V by 6 bases and J by 10 bases, and 22 bases separated the two germline ends. Germline V gene data show CDR1 as MDHEN and CDR2 as SYDVKM. This CDR3 reads CASSLGGRIAGEQFF. For the CDR3, the DNA is TGTGCCAGCAGCTTAGGGGGGCGCATTGCAGGGGAGCAGTTCTTC.

This clonotype was seen ten or more times. The chain is built from TRBV5-8 and TRBJ2-1; D ambiguous. Germline V gene data show CDR1 as SGHTS and CDR2 as YDEGEE. Between the trimmed V and J ends, which lost 4 bases and 10 bases, there was a span of 12 bases. The CDR3 contains 12 residues. The CDR3 sequence: CASSADGAEQFF. DNA of the CDR3: TGTGCCAGCAGCGCAGACGGAGCAGAGCAGTTCTTC.

This clonotype was seen repeatedly, ten times or more. This chain uses TRBV24-1 with TRBJ2-1; tentative D call: TRBD2 (5 bases). The CDR3 is 15 residues long. Per the germline V gene, CDR1 is KGHDR and CDR2 is SFDVKD. The V end lost 5 bases, the J end lost 2 bases, and 12 bases lay between the germline ends. The CDR3 loop is CATSASSQAYNEQFF. The CDR3 DNA follows: TGTGCCACCAGTGCCTCTAGCCAGGCCTACAATGAGCAGTTCTTC.